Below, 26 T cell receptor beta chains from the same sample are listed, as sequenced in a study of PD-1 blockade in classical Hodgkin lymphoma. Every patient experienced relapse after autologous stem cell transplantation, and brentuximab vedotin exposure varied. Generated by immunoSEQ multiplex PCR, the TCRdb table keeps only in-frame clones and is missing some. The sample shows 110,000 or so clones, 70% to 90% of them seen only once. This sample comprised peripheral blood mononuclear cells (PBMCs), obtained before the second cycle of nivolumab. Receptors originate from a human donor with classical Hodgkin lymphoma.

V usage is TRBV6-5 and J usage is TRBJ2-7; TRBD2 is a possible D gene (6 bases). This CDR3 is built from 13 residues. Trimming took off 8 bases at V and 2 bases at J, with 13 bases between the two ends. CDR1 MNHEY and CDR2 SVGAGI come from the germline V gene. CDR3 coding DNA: TGTGCCAGCTCCTACGGGGGTACCTACGAGCAGTACTTC. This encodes CASSYGGTYEQYF.

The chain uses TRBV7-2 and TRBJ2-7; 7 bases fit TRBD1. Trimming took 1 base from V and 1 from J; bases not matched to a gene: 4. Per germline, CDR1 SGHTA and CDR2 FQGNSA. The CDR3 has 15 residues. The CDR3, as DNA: TGTGCCAGCAGCTTAGGAGGGGGCTTGTCCTACGAGCAGTACTTC. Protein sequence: CASSLGGGLSYEQYF.

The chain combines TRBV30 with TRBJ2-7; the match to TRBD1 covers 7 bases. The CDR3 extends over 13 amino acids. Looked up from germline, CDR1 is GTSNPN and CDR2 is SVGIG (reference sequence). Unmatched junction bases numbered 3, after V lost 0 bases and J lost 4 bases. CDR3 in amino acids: CAWSVARGYEQYF. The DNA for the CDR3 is TGTGCCTGGAGTGTTGCCAGGGGGTACGAGCAGTACTTC.

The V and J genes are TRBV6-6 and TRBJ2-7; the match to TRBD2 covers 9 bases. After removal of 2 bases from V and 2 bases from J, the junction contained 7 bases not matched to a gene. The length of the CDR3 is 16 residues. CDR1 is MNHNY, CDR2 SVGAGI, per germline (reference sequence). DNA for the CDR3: TGTGCCAGCAGTTACGGGTCGGCGGGAGGGACCTACGAGCAGTACTTC. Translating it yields CASSYGSAGGTYEQYF.

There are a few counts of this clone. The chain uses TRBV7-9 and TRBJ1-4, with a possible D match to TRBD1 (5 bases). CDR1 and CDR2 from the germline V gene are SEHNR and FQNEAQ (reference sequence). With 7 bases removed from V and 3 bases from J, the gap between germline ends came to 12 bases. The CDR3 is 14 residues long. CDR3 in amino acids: CASTDTGANEKLFF. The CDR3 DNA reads TGTGCCAGCACGGACACCGGAGCTAATGAAAAACTGTTTTTT.

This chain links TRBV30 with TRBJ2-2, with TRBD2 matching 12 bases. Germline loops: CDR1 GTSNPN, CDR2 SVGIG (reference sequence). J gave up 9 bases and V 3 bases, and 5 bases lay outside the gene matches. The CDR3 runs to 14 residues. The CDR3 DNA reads TGTGCCTGGAGGCGGACTAGCGGGACCTGGGAGCTGTTTTTT. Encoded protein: CAWRRTSGTWELFF.

This chain's CDR3 is CASSPGQSNTEAFF. In DNA, the CDR3 is TGTGCCAGCAGTCCAGGACAGTCGAACACTGAAGCTTTCTTT. The chain joins TRBV6-5 to TRBJ1-1; D may be TRBD1 (6 bases). Germline V gives CDR1 MNHEY, CDR2 SVGAGI. Trimming shortened V by 5 bases and J by 1 base, and 11 bases separated the two germline ends. There are 14 residues in the CDR3.

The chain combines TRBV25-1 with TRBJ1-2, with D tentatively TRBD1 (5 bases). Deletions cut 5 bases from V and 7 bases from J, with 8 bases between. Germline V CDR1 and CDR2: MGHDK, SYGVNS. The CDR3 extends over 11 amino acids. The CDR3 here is CASSQGSGYTF. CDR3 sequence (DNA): TGTGCCAGCAGTCAGGGTAGTGGCTACACCTTC.

The CDR3 spells CASSRDSWTEAFF. CDR3 coding DNA: TGTGCCAGCAGCCGGGATAGTTGGACTGAAGCTTTCTTT. The chain recombines TRBV6-5 with TRBJ1-1; D is undetermined. The V end lost 6 bases, the J end lost 5 bases, and 13 bases lay between the germline ends. CDR1 and CDR2 (germline): MNHEY, SVGAGI. There are 13 residues in the CDR3.

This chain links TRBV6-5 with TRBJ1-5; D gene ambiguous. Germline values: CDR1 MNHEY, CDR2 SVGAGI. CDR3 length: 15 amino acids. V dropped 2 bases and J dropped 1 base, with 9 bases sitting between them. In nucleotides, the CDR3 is TGTGCCAGCAGTTACGGAGGGTCCAGCAATCAGCCCCAGCATTTT. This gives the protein CASSYGGSSNQPQHF.

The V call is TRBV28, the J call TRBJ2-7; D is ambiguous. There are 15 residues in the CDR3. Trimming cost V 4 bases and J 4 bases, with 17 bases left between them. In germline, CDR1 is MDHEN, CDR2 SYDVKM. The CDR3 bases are TGTGCCAGCAGTTGGCCTCCGCAGGAAACTTACGAGCAGTACTTC. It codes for CASSWPPQETYEQYF. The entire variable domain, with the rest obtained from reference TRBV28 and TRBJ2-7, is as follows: DVKVTQSSRYLVKRTGEKVFLECVQDMDHENMFWYRQDPGLGLRLIYFSYDVKMKEKGDIPEGYSVSREKKERFSLILESASTNQTSMYLCASSWPPQETYEQYFGPGTRLTVT.

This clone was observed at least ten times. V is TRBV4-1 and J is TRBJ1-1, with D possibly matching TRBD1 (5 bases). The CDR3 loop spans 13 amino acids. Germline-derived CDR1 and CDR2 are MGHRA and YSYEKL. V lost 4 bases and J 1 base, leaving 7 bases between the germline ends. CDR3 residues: CASSLGANTEAFF. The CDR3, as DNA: TGCGCCAGCAGCCTCGGGGCGAACACTGAAGCTTTCTTT.

Here the CDR3 reads CASRMGGGNTEAFF. In DNA, the CDR3 is TGTGCCAGCAGAATGGGGGGGGGAAACACTGAAGCTTTCTTT. The chain is built from TRBV28 and TRBJ1-1; perhaps TRBD1 as D (5 bases). This CDR3 is built from 14 residues. Trimming left V 6 bases short and J 2 bases short, with 13 bases between. CDR1 and CDR2 from the germline V gene are MDHEN and SYDVKM.

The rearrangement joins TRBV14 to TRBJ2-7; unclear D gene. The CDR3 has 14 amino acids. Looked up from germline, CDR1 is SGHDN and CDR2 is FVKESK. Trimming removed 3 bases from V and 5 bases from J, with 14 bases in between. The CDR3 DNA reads TGTGCCAGCAGCCAGGGGTCTTCATGGAACGAGCAGTACTTC. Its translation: CASSQGSSWNEQYF.

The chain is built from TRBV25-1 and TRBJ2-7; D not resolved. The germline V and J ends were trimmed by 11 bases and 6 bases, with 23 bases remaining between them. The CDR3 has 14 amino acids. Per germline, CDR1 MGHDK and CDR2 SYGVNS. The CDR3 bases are TGTGCCGTCCTTGACCGTCCTTGGGGTTGCGAGCAGTACTTC. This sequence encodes CAVLDRPWGCEQYF.

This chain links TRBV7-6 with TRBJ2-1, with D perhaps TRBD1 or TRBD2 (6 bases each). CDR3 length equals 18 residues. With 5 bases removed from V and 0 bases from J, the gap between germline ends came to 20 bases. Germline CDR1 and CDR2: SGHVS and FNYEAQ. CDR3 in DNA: TGTGCCAGCAGCCCCCGATCGGGGGCGGGGAGCTCCTACAATGAGCAGTTCTTC. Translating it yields CASSPRSGAGSSYNEQFF.

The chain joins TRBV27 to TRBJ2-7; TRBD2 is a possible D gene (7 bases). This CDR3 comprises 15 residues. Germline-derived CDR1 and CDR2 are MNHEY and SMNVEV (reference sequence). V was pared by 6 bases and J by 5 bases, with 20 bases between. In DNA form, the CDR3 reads TGTGCCAGCAGACGCGGGGGCAGGGAGGGCCACGAGCAGTACTTC. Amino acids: CASRRGGREGHEQYF.

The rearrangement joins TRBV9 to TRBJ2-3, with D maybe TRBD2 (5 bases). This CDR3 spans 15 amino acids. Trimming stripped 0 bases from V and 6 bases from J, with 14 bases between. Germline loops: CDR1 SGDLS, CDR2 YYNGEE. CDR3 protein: CASSVGGSGWDTQYF. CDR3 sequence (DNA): TGTGCCAGCAGCGTAGGAGGCAGCGGATGGGATACGCAGTATTTT.

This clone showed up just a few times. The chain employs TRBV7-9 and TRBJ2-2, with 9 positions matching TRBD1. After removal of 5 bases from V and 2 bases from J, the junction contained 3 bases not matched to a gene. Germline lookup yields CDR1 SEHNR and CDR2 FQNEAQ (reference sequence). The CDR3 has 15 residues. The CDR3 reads CASSTGQGNTGELFF. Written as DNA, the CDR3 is TGTGCCAGCAGCACGGGACAGGGAAACACCGGGGAGCTGTTTTTT.

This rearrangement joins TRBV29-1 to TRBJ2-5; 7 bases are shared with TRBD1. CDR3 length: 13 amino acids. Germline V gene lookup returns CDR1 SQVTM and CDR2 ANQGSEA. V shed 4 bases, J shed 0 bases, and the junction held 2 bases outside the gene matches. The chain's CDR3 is CSVVQGNQETQYF. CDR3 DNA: TGCAGCGTTGTACAGGGGAACCAAGAGACCCAGTACTTC.

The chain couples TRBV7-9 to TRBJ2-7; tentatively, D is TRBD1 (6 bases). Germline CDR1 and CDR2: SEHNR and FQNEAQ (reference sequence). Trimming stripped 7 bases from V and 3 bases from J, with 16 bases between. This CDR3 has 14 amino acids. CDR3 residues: CASTRYQGIYEQYF. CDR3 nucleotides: TGTGCCAGCACGCGGTACCAGGGGATCTACGAGCAGTACTTC.

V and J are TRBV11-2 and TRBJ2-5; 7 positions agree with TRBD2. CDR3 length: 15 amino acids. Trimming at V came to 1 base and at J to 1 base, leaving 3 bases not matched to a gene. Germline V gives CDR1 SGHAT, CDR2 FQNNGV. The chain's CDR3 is CASSLGTGGQETQYF. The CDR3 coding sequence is TGTGCCAGCAGCTTAGGGACGGGAGGCCAAGAGACCCAGTACTTC.

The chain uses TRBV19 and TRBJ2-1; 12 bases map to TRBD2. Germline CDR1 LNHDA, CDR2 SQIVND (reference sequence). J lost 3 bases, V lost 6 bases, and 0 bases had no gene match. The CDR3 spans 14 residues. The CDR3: CASRTSGSYNEQFF. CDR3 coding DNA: TGTGCCAGTAGGACTAGCGGGAGCTACAATGAGCAGTTCTTC. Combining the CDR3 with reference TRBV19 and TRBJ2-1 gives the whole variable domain DGGITQSPKYLFRKEGQNVTLSCEQNLNHDAMYWYRQDPGQGLRLIYYSQIVNDFQKGDIAEGYSVSREKKESFPLTVTSAQKNPTAFYLCASRTSGSYNEQFFGPGTRLTVL.

Here the CDR3 DNA reads TGTGCCAGCTCACCACCGGGACAGGGGGCCTACGAGCAGTACTTC. Translating gives CASSPPGQGAYEQYF. V gene TRBV18 combines with J gene TRBJ2-7, with 11 bases lining up with TRBD1. Germline trimming cut 0 bases from V and 2 bases from J; bases unmatched to any gene: 0. Germline CDR1 and CDR2: KGHSH and LQKENI. This CDR3 has 15 amino acids.

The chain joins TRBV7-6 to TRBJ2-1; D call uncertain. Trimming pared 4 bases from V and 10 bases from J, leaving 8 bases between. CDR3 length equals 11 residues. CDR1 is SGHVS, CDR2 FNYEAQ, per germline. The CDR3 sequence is CASSSLTEQFF. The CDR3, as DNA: TGTGCCAGCAGCTCCCTAACAGAGCAGTTCTTC.

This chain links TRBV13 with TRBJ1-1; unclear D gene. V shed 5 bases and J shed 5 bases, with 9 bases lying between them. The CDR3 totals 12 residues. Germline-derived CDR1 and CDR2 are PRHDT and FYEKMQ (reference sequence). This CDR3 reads CASSIRRTEAFF. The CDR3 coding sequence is TGTGCCAGCAGCATACGACGGACTGAAGCTTTCTTT.